This T cell receptor beta chain was identified in a study of radiotherapy plus CTLA-4 blockade in lung cancer. In chemo-refractory metastatic non-small-cell lung cancer, patients got ipilimumab CTLA-4 blockade together with focal radiation. Data came from immunoSEQ multiplex PCR; TCRdb stores just in-frame clones and leaves some out. This sample carries approximately 94,000 clones, 80% to 85% of them seen once, and the ten largest clones take over 20%. V was clipped by 0 bases and J by 5 bases, with 10 bases between them. The CDR3 runs 14 residues. Germline CDR1 and CDR2: SGHNT and YENEEA. The sequence was obtained from a human donor with non-small cell lung cancer that progressed on radiotherapy plus ipilimumab. Sequenced here: peripheral blood, sampled from a patient treated with radiotherapy plus ipilimumab. The chain carries TRBV11-3 and TRBJ1-1; no clear D gene. CDR3 DNA sequence: TGTGCCAGCAGCTTAGATCTCAGTGGGACTGAAGCTTTCTTT. Protein sequence: CASSLDLSGTEAFF.